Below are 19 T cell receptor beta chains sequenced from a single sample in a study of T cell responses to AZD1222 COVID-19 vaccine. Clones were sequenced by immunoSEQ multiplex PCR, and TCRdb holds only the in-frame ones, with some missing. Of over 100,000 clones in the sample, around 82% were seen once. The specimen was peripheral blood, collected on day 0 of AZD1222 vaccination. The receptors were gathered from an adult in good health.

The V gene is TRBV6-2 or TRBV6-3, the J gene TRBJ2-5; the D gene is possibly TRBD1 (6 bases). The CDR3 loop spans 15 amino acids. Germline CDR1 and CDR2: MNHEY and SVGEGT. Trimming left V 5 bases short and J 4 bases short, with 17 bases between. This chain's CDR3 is CASSHGQLRGETQYF. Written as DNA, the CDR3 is TGTGCCAGCAGTCACGGACAGTTACGAGGAGAGACCCAGTACTTC.

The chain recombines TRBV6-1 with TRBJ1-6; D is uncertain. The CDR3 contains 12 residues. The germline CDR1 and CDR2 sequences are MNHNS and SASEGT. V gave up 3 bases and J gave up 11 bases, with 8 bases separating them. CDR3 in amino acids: CASSEGFPPLHF. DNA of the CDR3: TGTGCCAGCAGTGAGGGTTTTCCACCCCTCCACTTT.

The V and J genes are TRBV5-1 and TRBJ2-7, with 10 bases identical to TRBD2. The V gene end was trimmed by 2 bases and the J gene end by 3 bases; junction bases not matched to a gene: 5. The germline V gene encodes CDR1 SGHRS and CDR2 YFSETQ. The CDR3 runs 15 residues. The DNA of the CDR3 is TGCGCCAGCAGCTTCCTAGCGGGGGCGGACTACGAGCAGTACTTC. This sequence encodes CASSFLAGADYEQYF.

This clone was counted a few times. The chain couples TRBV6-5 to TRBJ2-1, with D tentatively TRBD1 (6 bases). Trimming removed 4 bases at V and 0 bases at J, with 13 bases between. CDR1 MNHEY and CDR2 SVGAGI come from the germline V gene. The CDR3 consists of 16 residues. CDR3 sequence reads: CASSSRTRGSYNEQFF. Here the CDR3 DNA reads TGTGCCAGCAGTTCGAGGACCAGGGGCTCCTACAATGAGCAGTTCTTC.

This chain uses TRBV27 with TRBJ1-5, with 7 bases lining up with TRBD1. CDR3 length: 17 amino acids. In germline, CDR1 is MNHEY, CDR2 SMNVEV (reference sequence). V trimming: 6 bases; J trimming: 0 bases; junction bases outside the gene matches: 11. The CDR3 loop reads CASRTSQGRYSNQPQHF. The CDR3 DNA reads TGTGCCAGCAGAACCTCACAGGGGAGGTATAGCAATCAGCCCCAGCATTTT.

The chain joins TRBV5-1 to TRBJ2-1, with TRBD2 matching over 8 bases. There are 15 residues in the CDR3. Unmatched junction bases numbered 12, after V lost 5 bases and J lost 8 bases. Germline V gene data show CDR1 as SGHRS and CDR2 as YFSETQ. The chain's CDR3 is CASRGLGIGSYEQFF. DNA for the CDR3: TGCGCCAGCAGGGGACTAGGCATAGGATCTTATGAGCAGTTCTTC.

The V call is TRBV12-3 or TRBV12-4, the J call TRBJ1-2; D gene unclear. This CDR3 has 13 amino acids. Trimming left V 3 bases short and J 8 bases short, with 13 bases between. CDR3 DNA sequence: TGTGCCAGCAGTTTGACGGGAATGGTCGGCTACACCTTC. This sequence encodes CASSLTGMVGYTF.

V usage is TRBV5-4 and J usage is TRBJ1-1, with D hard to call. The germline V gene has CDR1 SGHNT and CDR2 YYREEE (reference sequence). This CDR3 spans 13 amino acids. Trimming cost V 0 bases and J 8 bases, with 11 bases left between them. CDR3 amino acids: CASSLDSGPEAFF. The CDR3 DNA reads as TGTGCCAGCAGCTTGGATTCAGGACCAGAAGCTTTCTTT.

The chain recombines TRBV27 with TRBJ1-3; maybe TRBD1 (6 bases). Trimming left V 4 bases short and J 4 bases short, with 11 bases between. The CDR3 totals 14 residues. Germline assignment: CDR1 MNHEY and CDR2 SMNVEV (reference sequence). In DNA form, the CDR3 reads TGTGCCAGCAGTTCACAGGGTTCCGGAAACACCATATATTTT. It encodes CASSSQGSGNTIYF.

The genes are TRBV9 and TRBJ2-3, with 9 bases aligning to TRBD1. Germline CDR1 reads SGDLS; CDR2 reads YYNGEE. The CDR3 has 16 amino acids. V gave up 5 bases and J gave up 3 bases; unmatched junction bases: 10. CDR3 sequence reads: CASRGPGQGKTDTQYF. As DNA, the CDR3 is TGTGCCAGCAGGGGCCCGGGACAGGGTAAGACAGATACGCAGTATTTT. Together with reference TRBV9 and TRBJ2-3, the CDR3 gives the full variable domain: DSGVTQTPKHLITATGQRVTLRCSPRSGDLSVYWYQQSLDQGLQFLIQYYNGEERAKGNILERFSAQQFPDLHSELNLSSLELGDSALYFCASRGPGQGKTDTQYFGPGTRLTVL.

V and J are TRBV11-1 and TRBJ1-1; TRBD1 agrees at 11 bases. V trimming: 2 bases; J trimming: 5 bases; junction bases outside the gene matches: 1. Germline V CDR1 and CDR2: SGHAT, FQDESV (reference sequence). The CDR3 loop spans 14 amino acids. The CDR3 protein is CASSLRDRGTEAFF. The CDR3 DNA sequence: TGTGCCAGCAGCTTAAGGGACAGGGGGACTGAAGCTTTCTTT.

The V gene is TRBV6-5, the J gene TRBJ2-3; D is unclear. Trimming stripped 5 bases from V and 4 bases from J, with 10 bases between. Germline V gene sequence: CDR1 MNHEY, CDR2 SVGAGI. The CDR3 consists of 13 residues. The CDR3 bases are TGTGCCAGCAGTCCGCGAGTGTCAGATACGCAGTATTTT. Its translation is CASSPRVSDTQYF.

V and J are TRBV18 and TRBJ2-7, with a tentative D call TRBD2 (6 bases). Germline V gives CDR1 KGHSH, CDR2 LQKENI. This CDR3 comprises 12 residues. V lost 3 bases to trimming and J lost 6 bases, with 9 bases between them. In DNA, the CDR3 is TGTGCCAGCTCACCCGGACTAAGCGAGCAGTACTTC. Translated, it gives CASSPGLSEQYF.

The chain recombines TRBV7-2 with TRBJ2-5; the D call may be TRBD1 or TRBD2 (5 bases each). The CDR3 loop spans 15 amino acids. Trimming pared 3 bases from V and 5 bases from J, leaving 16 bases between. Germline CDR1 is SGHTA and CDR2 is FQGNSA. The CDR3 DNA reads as TGTGCCAGCAGCTTTCGATGGGGGAGCGCTGAGACCCAGTACTTC. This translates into CASSFRWGSAETQYF.

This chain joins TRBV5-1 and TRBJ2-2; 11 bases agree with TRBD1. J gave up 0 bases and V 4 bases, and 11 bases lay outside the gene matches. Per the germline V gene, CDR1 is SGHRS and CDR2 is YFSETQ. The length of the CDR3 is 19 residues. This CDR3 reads CASSPTGQGVCANTGELFF. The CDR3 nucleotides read TGCGCCAGCAGCCCAACGGGACAGGGGGTGTGCGCGAACACCGGGGAGCTGTTTTTT.

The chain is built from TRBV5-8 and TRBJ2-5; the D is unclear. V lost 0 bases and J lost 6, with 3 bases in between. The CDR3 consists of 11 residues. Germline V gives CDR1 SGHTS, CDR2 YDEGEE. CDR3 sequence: CASSLEKTQYF. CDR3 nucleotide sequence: TGTGCCAGCAGCTTGGAGAAGACCCAGTACTTC.

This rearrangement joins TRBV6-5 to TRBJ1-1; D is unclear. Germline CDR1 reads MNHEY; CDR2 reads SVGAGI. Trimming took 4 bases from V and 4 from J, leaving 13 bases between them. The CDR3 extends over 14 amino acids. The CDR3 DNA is TGTGCCAGCAGTTTTAATTGGAGACCCACTGAAGCTTTCTTT. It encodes CASSFNWRPTEAFF.

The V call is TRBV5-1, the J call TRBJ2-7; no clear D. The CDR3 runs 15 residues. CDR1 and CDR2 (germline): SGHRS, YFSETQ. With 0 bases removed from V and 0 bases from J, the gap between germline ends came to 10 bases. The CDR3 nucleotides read TGCGCCAGCAGCTTGGAGGTCTTGGGCTCCTACGAGCAGTACTTC. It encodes CASSLEVLGSYEQYF.

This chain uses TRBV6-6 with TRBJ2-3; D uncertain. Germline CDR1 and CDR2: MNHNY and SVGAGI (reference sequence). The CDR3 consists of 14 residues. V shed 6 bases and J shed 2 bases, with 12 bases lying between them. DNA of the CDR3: TGTGCCAGCAGCCCCGGGCCATCCACAGATACGCAGTATTTT. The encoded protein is CASSPGPSTDTQYF.